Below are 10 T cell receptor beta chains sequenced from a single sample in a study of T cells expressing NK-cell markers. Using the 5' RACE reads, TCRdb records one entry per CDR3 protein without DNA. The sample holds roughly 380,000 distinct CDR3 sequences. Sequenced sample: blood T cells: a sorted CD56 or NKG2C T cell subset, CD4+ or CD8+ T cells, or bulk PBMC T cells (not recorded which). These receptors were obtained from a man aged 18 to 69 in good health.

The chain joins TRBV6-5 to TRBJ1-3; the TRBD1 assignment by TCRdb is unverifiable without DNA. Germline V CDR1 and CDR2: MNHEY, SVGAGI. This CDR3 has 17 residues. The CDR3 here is CASSYSGQMSSGNTIYF.

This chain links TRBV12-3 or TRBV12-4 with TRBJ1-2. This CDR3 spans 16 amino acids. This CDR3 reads CASSFRTFEANYGYTF.

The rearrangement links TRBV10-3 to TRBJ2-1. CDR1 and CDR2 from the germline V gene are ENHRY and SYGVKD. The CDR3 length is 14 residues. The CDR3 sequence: CAIKGQPTYNEQFF.

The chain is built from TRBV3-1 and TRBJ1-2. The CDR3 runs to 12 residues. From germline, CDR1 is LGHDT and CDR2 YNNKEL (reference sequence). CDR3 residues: CASSRWSYGYTF.

CDR3 region: CASSQVPFVAGGPNNEQFF. V usage is TRBV3-1 and J usage is TRBJ2-1; TCRdb names TRBD2, which stays unverified in the absence of DNA. There are 19 residues in the CDR3. Per the germline V gene, CDR1 is LGHDT and CDR2 is YNNKEL (reference sequence).

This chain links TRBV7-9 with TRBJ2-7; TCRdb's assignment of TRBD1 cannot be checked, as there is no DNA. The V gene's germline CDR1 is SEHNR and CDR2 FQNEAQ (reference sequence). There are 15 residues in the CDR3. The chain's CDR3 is CASSKAGTLTYEQYF. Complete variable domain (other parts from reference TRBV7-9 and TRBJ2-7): DTGVSQNPRHKITKRGQNVTFRCDPISEHNRLYWYRQTLGQGPEFLTYFQNEAQLEKSRLLSDRFSAERPKGSFSTLEIQRTEQGDSAMYLCASSKAGTLTYEQYFGPGTRLTVT.

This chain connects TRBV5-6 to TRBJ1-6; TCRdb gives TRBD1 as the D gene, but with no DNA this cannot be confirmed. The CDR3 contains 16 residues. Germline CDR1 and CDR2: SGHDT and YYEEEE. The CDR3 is CASSSPRSSYNSPLHF.

The CDR3 sequence: CASSFLSGPSQETQYF. The chain recombines TRBV5-1 with TRBJ2-5; TCRdb picks TRBD2, but there is no DNA to check that call. Germline values: CDR1 SGHRS, CDR2 YFSETQ. This CDR3 has 16 amino acids.

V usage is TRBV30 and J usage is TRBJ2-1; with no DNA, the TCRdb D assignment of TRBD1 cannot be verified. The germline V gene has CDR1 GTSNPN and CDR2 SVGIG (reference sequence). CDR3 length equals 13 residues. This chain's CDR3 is CAWSDQGTNEQFF.

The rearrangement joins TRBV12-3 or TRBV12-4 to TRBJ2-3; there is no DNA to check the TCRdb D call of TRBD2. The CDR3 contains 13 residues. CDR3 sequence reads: CASSTTETSTQYF.